This T cell receptor (beta chain) was sequenced for a study of blood T cell repertoires in COVID-19. The data were produced by immunoSEQ multiplex PCR, yet TCRdb's version contains in-frame clones alone and is incomplete. The repertoire has roughly 330,000 clones, around 87% of them found once; the top ten carry 5.3%. Recruitment covered 25 or so US areas and drew participants whose ages spanned roughly 18 to 100 years. Participant reports of clinical history set cohort assignment. Recovered status applied to Cohort 3 donors who had two consecutive negative PCRs. It also applied to those with clearance or with symptom resolution. Germline V gene lookup returns CDR1 WNHNN and CDR2 SYGVQD (reference sequence). The V end was cut by 8 bases, the J end by 1 base, with 12 bases between. The CDR3 is 14 amino acids.

The sequenced sample consisted of PBMCs or T cells enriched from blood (not recorded which). The clonotype was recovered from a woman aged 30 to 39 who had recovered from COVID-19. The gene calls are TRBV10-1 and TRBJ2-1; possible D gene TRBD1, 5 bases. The CDR3 reads CASPDSLSYNEQFF. The CDR3 DNA reads as TGCGCCAGCCCCGACAGCCTGTCCTACAATGAGCAGTTCTTC.